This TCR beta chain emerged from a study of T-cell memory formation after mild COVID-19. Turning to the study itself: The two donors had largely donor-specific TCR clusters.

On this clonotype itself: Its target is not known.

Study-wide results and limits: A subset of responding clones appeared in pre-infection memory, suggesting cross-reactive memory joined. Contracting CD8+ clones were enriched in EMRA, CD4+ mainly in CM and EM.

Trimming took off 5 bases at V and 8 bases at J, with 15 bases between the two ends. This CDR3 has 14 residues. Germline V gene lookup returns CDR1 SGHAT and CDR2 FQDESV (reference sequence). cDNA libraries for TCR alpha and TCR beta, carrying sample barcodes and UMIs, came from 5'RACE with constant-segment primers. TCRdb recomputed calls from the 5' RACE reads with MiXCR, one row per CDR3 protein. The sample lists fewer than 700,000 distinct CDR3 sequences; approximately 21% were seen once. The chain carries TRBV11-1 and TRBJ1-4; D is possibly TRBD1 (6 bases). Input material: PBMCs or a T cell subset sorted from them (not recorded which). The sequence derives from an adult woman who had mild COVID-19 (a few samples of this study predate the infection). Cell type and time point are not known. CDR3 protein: CASSGTKGNEKLFF. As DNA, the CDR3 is TGTGCCAGCAGCGGGACAAAAGGGAACGAAAAACTGTTTTTT. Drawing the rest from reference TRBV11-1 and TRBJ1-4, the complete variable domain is EAEVAQSPRYKITEKSQAVAFWCDPISGHATLYWYRQILGQGPELLVQFQDESVVDDSQLPKDRFSAERLKGVDSTLKIQPAELGDSAMYLCASSGTKGNEKLFFGSGTQLSVL.